The entry below describes one T cell receptor (beta chain). In the original processing: Estimation of nucleated cell counts relied on the amplification of reference gene primers. The table came from immunoSEQ multiplex PCR; TCRdb's copy has only in-frame clones and leaves some out. The V and J calls and the clone size are those of that table, but D and trimming were determined from the DNA. The sample lists over 200,000 clones; 83% were seen once. The CDR3 extends over 13 amino acids. Germline V CDR1 and CDR2: KGHSH, LQKENI. V lost 3 bases to trimming and J lost 14 bases; unmatched junction nucleotides: 9. The data stem from a study of blood T cell repertoires in COVID-19. Study details: Nucleic acid was either cDNA or gDNA, and it came from T cells, B-cell-depleted T cells, or PBMCs.

The sample was peripheral blood. The receptor's source is a woman aged 35 to 49 with active or convalescent COVID-19. The chain is built from TRBV18 and TRBJ1-3; 8 nucleotides align to TRBD1. The CDR3 reads CASSPGPSDRVYF. The CDR3 DNA reads TGTGCCAGCTCACCTGGACCCTCGGACAGGGTATATTTT.